These 10 T cell receptor beta chains share one sample of origin, sequenced in a study of T cells in women clearing cervical HPV infection. Assay used: immunoSEQ multiplex PCR; TCRdb lists only in-frame clones, some missing. The sample is made up of tens of thousands of clones, and the top ten hold about 4.6% of it. The specimen was blood buffy coat. These TCRs come from a woman between 18 and 70 years old with a cervical HPV16 infection that either progressed to CIN3+ or cleared (not recorded which).

On this clone itself: The read is 3 residues too short to cover the CDR3 end, so that end is filled in from the germline J gene. This chain links TRBV19 with TRBJ2-3; maybe TRBD1 (5 bases). Germline V lookup: CDR1 LNHDA, CDR2 SQIVND (reference sequence). This CDR3 is built from 14 residues. The sequenced part of the CDR3 DNA is TGTGCCAGTAGTAATACAGGTCTGAATCAGCCG. This translates into CASSNTGLNQP. The full CDR3 reads CASSNTGLNQPQYF.

For this clone: The read falls 3 residues short of the CDR3 end, and the missing part is taken from the germline J gene. This chain joins TRBV19 and TRBJ2-5; 8 bases align to TRBD2. The V segment lost 10 bases and the J segment 3 bases; nucleotides outside the gene matches: 13. This CDR3 is built from 15 residues. Germline CDR1 reads LNHDA; CDR2 reads SQIVND (reference sequence). This CDR3 is CATRSGGRPEETQYF. The sequenced CDR3 bases are TGTGCCACCAGATCAGGCGGGAGGCCCGAAGAGACC.

Notes on this clone: The CDR3 extends 3 residues past the end of the read, so its final part is completed from the germline J gene. This chain connects TRBV30 to TRBJ1-2; 8 bases line up with TRBD1. With 4 bases clipped from V and 4 bases from J, the junction kept 2 bases outside the gene matches. In germline, CDR1 is GTSNPN, CDR2 SVGIG (reference sequence). The CDR3 sequence is 12 residues long. CDR3 protein: CAWTTGGYGYTF. The sequenced part of the CDR3 DNA is TGTGCCTGGACCACAGGGGGCTATGGC.

In regard to this clone: The sequence runs out 3 residues before the end of the CDR3; the remainder is reconstructed from the germline J gene. V is TRBV18 and J is TRBJ2-5; the match to TRBD1 covers 7 bases. Losses at the gene ends were 1 base for V and 5 bases for J; bases not matched to a gene: 4. The CDR3 is made up of 14 amino acids. Germline lookup yields CDR1 KGHSH and CDR2 LQKENI. The CDR3 reads CASSPQGAWETQYF. The covered CDR3 bases are TGTGCCAGCTCACCACAGGGGGCGTGGGAGACC. The variable domain in full, completed from reference TRBV18 and TRBJ2-5, reads NAGVMQNPRHLVRRRGQEARLRCSPMKGHSHVYWYRQLPEEGLKFMVYLQKENIIDESGMPKERFSAEFPKEGPSILRIQQVVRGDSAAYFCASSPQGAWETQYFGPGTRLLVL.

To note about this clone: Read coverage stops 3 residues before the CDR3 terminus; the germline J gene supplies the remainder. The rearrangement uses TRBV20-1 and TRBJ1-6; 7 bases line up with TRBD1. CDR3 size: 13 residues. Germline V CDR1 and CDR2: DFQATT, SNEGSKA (reference sequence). CDR3 protein: CSALKVRGAPLHF. The CDR3 bases that were read are TGCAGTGCTCTCAAGGTCAGGGGGGCCCCC.

Worth noting for this clone: The CDR3 extends 3 residues past the end of the read, so its final part is completed from the germline J gene. The gene calls are TRBV30 and TRBJ2-2, with D tentatively TRBD2 (5 bases). Germline V CDR1 and CDR2: GTSNPN, SVGIG (reference sequence). V was clipped by 2 bases and J by 5 bases, with 15 bases between them. The CDR3 runs to 15 residues. The CDR3 sequence: CAWSQERGYTGELFF. CDR3 bases read: TGTGCCTGGAGTCAGGAACGGGGATATACCGGGGAG.

To note about this clone: The observed sequence ends 3 residues before the CDR3 terminus, with the missing tail filled in from the germline J gene. The chain is built from TRBV5-1 and TRBJ1-2; no reliable D call. In germline, CDR1 is SGHRS, CDR2 YFSETQ. The CDR3 is 13 residues long. The V end lost 0 bases, the J end lost 7 bases, and 10 bases lay between the germline ends. The CDR3: CASSLGTVGGYTF. CDR3 DNA, as far as it was read: TGCGCCAGCAGCTTGGGTACCGTCGGTGGC.

Concerning this clone: The observed sequence ends 3 residues before the CDR3 terminus, with the missing tail filled in from the germline J gene. The J gene is TRBJ1-6, the V gene TRBV30; 11 bases align to TRBD1. The V and J ends lost 5 bases and 9 bases, in that order; junction bases with no gene match: 6. CDR3 length: 14 amino acids. The germline CDR1 and CDR2 sequences are GTSNPN and SVGIG (reference sequence). The sequenced part of the CDR3 DNA is TGTGCCTGGGGGACCGGGACAGGGGGTTCACCC. Its translation is CAWGTGTGGSP. The CDR3, in full, reads CAWGTGTGGSPLHF.

Worth noting for this clone: The read comes to an end 3 residues before the CDR3 does, leaving the germline J gene to fill in the end. V is TRBV18 and J is TRBJ1-4; 9 nucleotides agree with TRBD1. The CDR3 covers 18 residues. Germline CDR1 and CDR2: KGHSH and LQKENI. The CDR3 is CASSPRDRATFMNSPLFF. The sequenced CDR3 bases are TGTGCCAGCTCCCCCCGGGACAGGGCGACCTTCATGAATTCACCA.

As concerns this clone: Read data end 3 residues before the CDR3 end; the end is taken from the germline J gene. The chain links TRBV18 to TRBJ1-2; 7 nucleotides match TRBD1. V trimming: 0 bases; J trimming: 5 bases; junction bases outside the gene matches: 6. CDR3 size: 15 residues. Per the germline V gene, CDR1 is KGHSH and CDR2 is LQKENI. The CDR3 bases that were read are TGTGCCAGCTCACCACCGGGGCGACAGGGTTATGGC. It translates to CASSPPGRQGYG. In full, the CDR3 reads CASSPPGRQGYGYTF.